This T cell receptor beta chain was documented in a study of early T cells in non-severe SARS-CoV-2 infection (dated by TCRdb to about 2021). In terms of the full investigation: Because TCR sequencing was done on bulk RNA from unsorted whole blood, the alpha and beta chains could not be paired. Results and caveats for the whole study, not just this receptor: VDJdb matching was skewed toward anti-spike CD8 responses and likely underestimated virus-specific expansions by missing private and CD4 specificities.

Trimming at the junction amounts to 2 bases on V and 1 base on J, and the germline ends lie 11 bases apart. For CDR1 and CDR2, the germline V gene lists MNHNS and SASEGT. Measured from the cysteine to the phenylalanine, the CDR3 is 15 residues long. Here the CDR3 DNA is all that survives: 45 bases in frame from base 1. Set within a cohort of healthcare workers in London, UK, this nested case-control study involved weekly PCR testing of nasopharyngeal swabs along with blood sampling. Healthcare workers were enrolled in the week of the UK lockdown, from 23 to 31 March 2020, and were followed every week for up to roughly 15 weeks. There are many counts of this clonotype. Its antigen specificity is not known. No base-level quality is on record; no much larger clone is a single base apart. Preparation of the library involved 5' RACE. TCRdb records NextSeq 500 as the sequencer. To correct for sequencing error and PCR bias, the TCR library protocol tagged individual cDNA molecules with unique molecular identifiers. Both TCR alpha and beta chains were sequenced, and tight co-correlation was observed between alpha and beta sequence abundances in each sample. As for the original processing: Decombinator V4 was used to perform V gene, J gene and CDR3 annotation of TCR sequences. Expanded TCRs were defined as changing significantly between any two time points under a Poisson model with p below 0.0001. TCR abundances were normalised to the total number of TCRs sequenced in each sample and reported as counts per million. TRAV1-2 paired with TRAJ12, TRAJ20 or TRAJ33 defined MAIT TCRs, while TRAV10 paired with TRAJ18 defined iNKT TCRs. VDJdb, accessed 1 November 2021, was searched for CMV, EBV and SARS-CoV-2 annotated TCRs, excluding TCRs annotated for multiple antigens. The public reads were run again by TCRdb, first through fastp at Q25 and then through MiXCR, and only productive beta chains were kept. Rows with a matching CDR3 protein are joined into one entry that keeps the most common DNA and genes. These V and J calls rely on TCRdb rather than the paper's analysis. The sample table records tens of thousands of distinct CDR3 sequences; around 5% of these occur just once. Together, the top ten hold 25% to 30% of the sample.

This sequence was found in an adult who was a healthcare worker with PCR-confirmed SARS-CoV-2 infection or an uninfected control (not recorded which). Recombination connected TRBV6-1 to TRBJ2-5; the D gene is unclear. Sequencing used whole blood. The DNA is TGTGCCAGCAGTGAAATCTTATGGGGCCAAGAGACCCAGTACTTC. Translated, it gives CASSEILWGQETQYF.